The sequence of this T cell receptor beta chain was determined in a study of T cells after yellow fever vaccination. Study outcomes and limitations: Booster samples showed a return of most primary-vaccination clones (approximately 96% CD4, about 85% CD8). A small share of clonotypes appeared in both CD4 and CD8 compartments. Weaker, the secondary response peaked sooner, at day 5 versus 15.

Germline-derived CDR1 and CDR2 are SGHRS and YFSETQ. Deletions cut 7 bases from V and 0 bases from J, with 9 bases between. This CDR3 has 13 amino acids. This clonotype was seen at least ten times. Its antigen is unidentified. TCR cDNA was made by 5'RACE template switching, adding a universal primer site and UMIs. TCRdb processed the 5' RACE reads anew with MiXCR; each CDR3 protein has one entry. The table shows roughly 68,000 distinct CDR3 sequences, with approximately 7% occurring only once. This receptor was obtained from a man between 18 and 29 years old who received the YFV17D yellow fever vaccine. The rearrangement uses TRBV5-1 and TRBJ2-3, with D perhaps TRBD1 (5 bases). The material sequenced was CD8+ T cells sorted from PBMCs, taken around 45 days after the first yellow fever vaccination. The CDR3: CASCTGSTDTQYF. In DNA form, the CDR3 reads TGCGCCAGCTGTACAGGTAGCACAGATACGCAGTATTTT.